The T cell receptor (beta chain) under discussion was sequenced for a study of naive and memory T cell subsets. The beta constant-region primer was an equimolar mix of two oligonucleotides covering TRBC1 and TRBC2. The ligated cDNA underwent four PCR rounds using SP2 and nested alpha and beta constant-region primers. MiXCR, run by TCRdb on the UMI-ligation and nested PCR reads, gives a single entry per CDR3 protein. The top ten hold roughly 0.84% of the sample, which has some 85,000 distinct CDR3 sequences, 13% seen once. CDR1 DFQATT and CDR2 SNEGSKA come from the germline V gene (reference sequence). The junction had 6 bases not matched to a gene; V was cut back by 3 bases and J by 7 bases. This CDR3 contains 15 residues. Study-wide results and limits: From naive to CM, EM and EMRA, diversity decreased and Gini increased.

This clonotype appeared many times. Its specificity is not known. Sequencing used central memory CD4+ T cells from blood. This clonotype originated in a human donor in good health. This rearrangement joins TRBV20-1 to TRBJ2-1, with 13 bases that match TRBD2. CDR3 sequence (DNA): TGCAGTGCTAGCGTGGGACTAGCGGGACGGAATGAGCAGTTCTTC. Translation gives CSASVGLAGRNEQFF.